These 27 T cell receptor beta chains were all obtained from the same sample, sequenced in a study of Ad26.COV2.S vaccination and SARS-CoV-2 variants. Specified treatment: roughly 19 received Ad26.COV2.S at low or high dose, single or two shots; about 5 received placebo; per-sample allocation not given. The samples date from day 63 after the first vaccine or placebo injection. The data were produced by immunoSEQ multiplex PCR, yet TCRdb's version contains in-frame clones alone and is incomplete. The table records 450,000 to 550,000 clones, about 88% of them present only once. Sample: peripheral blood, taken in a trial of Ad26.COV2.S vaccine versus placebo. The receptor source for this set is a person aged 18-65 years who received the Ad26.COV2.S COVID-19 vaccine or a placebo.

The CDR3 region has the DNA TGTGCCACCAGTGATCAACACAGGGGGCCGGGAGATACGCAGTATTTT. The encoded protein is CATSDQHRGPGDTQYF. The chain couples TRBV24-1 to TRBJ2-3; 9 nucleotides match TRBD1. Germline-derived CDR1 and CDR2 are KGHDR and SFDVKD. V dropped 3 bases and J dropped 5; count of bases not matched to a gene: 8. This CDR3 is 16 amino acids long.

This clone was found a few times. V and J are TRBV6-1 and TRBJ1-3; D call uncertain. V lost 1 base and J lost 5, with 6 bases in between. The CDR3 totals 13 residues. Germline values: CDR1 MNHNS, CDR2 SASEGT. The CDR3 sequence: CASSEEARNTIYF. In DNA, the CDR3 is TGTGCCAGCAGTGAAGAGGCCAGAAACACCATATATTTT.

The chain carries TRBV5-1 and TRBJ2-1; a possible D gene is TRBD2 (6 bases). Germline-derived CDR1 and CDR2 are SGHRS and YFSETQ. The CDR3 extends over 13 amino acids. The V end was cut by 5 bases, the J end by 8 bases, with 14 bases between. The CDR3 loop is CASSLVAAHEQFF. As DNA, the CDR3 is TGCGCCAGCAGTCTCGTAGCGGCACATGAGCAGTTCTTC.

CDR3 DNA: TGTGCCAGCAGCCGCCTTTCGGGGAACTATGGCTACACCTTC. Translating it yields CASSRLSGNYGYTF. This chain links TRBV11-2 with TRBJ1-2; D gene unclear. The V end was cut by 5 bases, the J end by 2 bases, with 12 bases between. Germline assignment: CDR1 SGHAT and CDR2 FQNNGV. The CDR3 is 14 residues long.

V usage is TRBV5-1 and J usage is TRBJ2-1; 10 positions agree with TRBD2. Germline values: CDR1 SGHRS, CDR2 YFSETQ. The CDR3 has 13 amino acids. Germline trimming cut 5 bases from V and 4 bases from J; bases unmatched to any gene: 0. The CDR3 loop reads CASRLAGYNEQFF. The CDR3 DNA reads as TGCGCCAGCAGACTAGCGGGATACAATGAGCAGTTCTTC.

This clone was detected only once. V is TRBV12-5 and J is TRBJ1-1, with unresolved D. In germline, CDR1 is LGHNT, CDR2 FRNRAP. The CDR3 spans 12 residues. V was trimmed by 1 base and J by 3 bases, leaving 3 bases between them. The CDR3 region is CASGLDHTEAFF. The CDR3, as DNA: TGTGCTAGTGGTTTGGACCACACTGAAGCTTTCTTT.

V usage is TRBV20-1 and J usage is TRBJ2-6; D uncertain. From germline, CDR1 is DFQATT and CDR2 SNEGSKA (reference sequence). This CDR3 spans 15 amino acids. Trimming took off 3 bases at V and 1 base at J, with 10 bases between the two ends. The CDR3 sequence: CSASEVGSGANVLTF. DNA for the CDR3: TGCAGTGCTAGTGAAGTCGGGTCTGGGGCCAACGTCCTGACTTTC.

V and J are TRBV9 and TRBJ2-1, with a tentative D call TRBD2 (5 bases). Germline-derived CDR1 and CDR2 are SGDLS and YYNGEE. V lost 2 bases to trimming and J lost 10 bases, with 7 bases between them. This CDR3 is 11 amino acids long. Here the CDR3 DNA reads TGTGCCAGCAGCGTGTCGGGAGAGCAGTTCTTC. Protein product: CASSVSGEQFF.

The V call is TRBV18, the J call TRBJ1-5, with TRBD1 as a possible D gene (6 bases). CDR1 is KGHSH, CDR2 LQKENI, per germline. This CDR3 spans 18 amino acids. V was trimmed by 1 base and J by 4 bases, leaving 20 bases between them. The CDR3 DNA follows: TGTGCCAGCTCACCACTACCCCTTTGGGGACAACGAAATCAGCCCCAGCATTTT. Its protein is CASSPLPLWGQRNQPQHF.

The V and J genes are TRBV2 and TRBJ2-3; D may be TRBD2 (6 bases). V was shortened by 7 bases and J by 2 bases, with 13 bases between the two germline ends. Germline V CDR1 and CDR2: SNHLY, FYNNEI. The CDR3 spans 14 residues. The CDR3 region is CASMRDLPTDTQYF. The CDR3 DNA follows: TGTGCCAGCATGCGGGACTTACCCACAGATACGCAGTATTTT.

In nucleotides, the CDR3 is TGTGCCAGCAGCTTAGCAGGGTTCCCCTACGAGCAGTACTTC. This translates into CASSLAGFPYEQYF. The chain is built from TRBV13 and TRBJ2-7; D is possibly TRBD1 (5 bases). Looked up from germline, CDR1 is PRHDT and CDR2 is FYEKMQ (reference sequence). The V end was cut by 1 base, the J end by 2 bases, with 9 bases between. The length of the CDR3 is 14 residues.

This chain connects TRBV19 to TRBJ2-7; 9 bases align to TRBD1. Germline V CDR1 and CDR2: LNHDA, SQIVND (reference sequence). The CDR3 runs to 14 residues. Germline trimming cut 2 bases from V and 4 bases from J; bases unmatched to any gene: 3. The CDR3 spells CASSIKDRGYEQYF. The DNA for the CDR3 is TGTGCCAGTAGTATAAAGGACAGGGGTTACGAGCAGTACTTC.

The chain links TRBV7-9 to TRBJ2-3; 9 nucleotides match TRBD2. Trimming at V came to 5 bases and at J to 6 bases, leaving 18 bases not matched to a gene. CDR3 length: 18 amino acids. CDR1 is SEHNR and CDR2 is FQNEAQ in the germline V gene (reference sequence). In nucleotides, the CDR3 is TGTGCCAGCAGCCAGGGACCGGGACTAGCCCTACTTGGGGATACGCAGTATTTT. Protein sequence: CASSQGPGLALLGDTQYF.

The chain joins TRBV18 to TRBJ1-4; unclear D gene. The CDR3 covers 14 residues. With 3 bases removed from V and 6 bases from J, the gap between germline ends came to 11 bases. In germline, CDR1 is KGHSH, CDR2 LQKENI. Here the CDR3 reads CASSPPSEHEKLFF. Written as DNA, the CDR3 is TGTGCCAGCTCACCGCCAAGTGAGCATGAAAAACTGTTTTTT. The whole variable domain, filled in from reference TRBV18 and TRBJ1-4, reads NAGVMQNPRHLVRRRGQEARLRCSPMKGHSHVYWYRQLPEEGLKFMVYLQKENIIDESGMPKERFSAEFPKEGPSILRIQQVVRGDSAAYFCASSPPSEHEKLFFGSGTQLSVL.

The genes are TRBV7-2 and TRBJ1-6, with TRBD1 as a possible D gene (5 bases). Trimming cost V 1 base and J 4 bases, with 11 bases left between them. The CDR3 is 16 amino acids. Germline-derived CDR1 and CDR2 are SGHTA and FQGNSA. The DNA for the CDR3 is TGTGCCAGCAGCTTAGGGCCGGGGCAGTATAATTCACCCCTCCACTTT. Amino acid sequence: CASSLGPGQYNSPLHF.

The chain links TRBV6-6 to TRBJ2-2, with a tentative D call TRBD2 (7 bases). The CDR3 runs to 16 residues. Germline V gene data show CDR1 as MNHNY and CDR2 as SVGAGI (reference sequence). The germline V and J ends were trimmed by 5 bases and 3 bases, with 16 bases remaining between them. The CDR3 DNA is TGTGCCAGCAGTAATACGGTCGGGGGGCACACCGGGGAGCTGTTTTTT. It specifies CASSNTVGGHTGELFF.

The chain carries TRBV11-1 and TRBJ2-1; D uncertain. Trimming removed 4 bases from V and 0 bases from J, with 4 bases in between. This CDR3 is 13 amino acids long. CDR1 and CDR2 (germline): SGHAT, FQDESV (reference sequence). CDR3 bases: TGTGCCAGCAGCTGGGACTCCTACAATGAGCAGTTCTTC. Translated, it gives CASSWDSYNEQFF.

This chain uses TRBV4-2 with TRBJ1-1; D not resolved. The V end was cut by 1 base, the J end by 7 bases, with 10 bases between. The CDR3 runs 13 residues. Germline CDR1 reads LGHNA; CDR2 reads YNFKEQ. The DNA for the CDR3 is TGTGCCAGCAGCCAAGTCGGAGAGAATGAAGCTTTCTTT. Amino acids: CASSQVGENEAFF.

The rearrangement links TRBV28 to TRBJ1-2; TRBD1 might be the D (6 bases). V shed 10 bases and J shed 4 bases, with 13 bases lying between them. The germline V gene encodes CDR1 MDHEN and CDR2 SYDVKM. The CDR3 sequence is 12 residues long. The CDR3 here is CATLGGPYGYTF. CDR3 DNA: TGTGCCACCTTGGGGGGGCCCTATGGCTACACCTTC.

The chain's CDR3 is CASSVDPNRLNTEAFF. The CDR3 nucleotides are TGTGCCAGCAGCGTAGATCCAAACAGGTTGAACACTGAAGCTTTCTTT. The chain links TRBV9 to TRBJ1-1; tentatively, D is TRBD1 (5 bases). Trimming removed 0 bases at V and 0 bases at J, with 12 bases between. This CDR3 contains 16 residues. CDR1 is SGDLS and CDR2 is YYNGEE in the germline V gene. The full variable domain, its missing parts supplied by reference TRBV9 and TRBJ1-1, is DSGVTQTPKHLITATGQRVTLRCSPRSGDLSVYWYQQSLDQGLQFLIQYYNGEERAKGNILERFSAQQFPDLHSELNLSSLELGDSALYFCASSVDPNRLNTEAFFGQGTRLTVV.

This rearrangement joins TRBV7-6 to TRBJ1-2, with a tentative D call TRBD1 (5 bases). Germline lookup yields CDR1 SGHVS and CDR2 FNYEAQ. V shed 0 bases and J shed 4 bases, with 12 bases lying between them. This CDR3 is 15 amino acids long. CDR3 DNA sequence: TGTGCCAGCAGCTTAGCGCTCGGGGGTCCCTATGGCTACACCTTC. Translated: CASSLALGGPYGYTF.

CDR3 bases: TGCGCCAGCAGCTTGCGTAGTTTTTTCCCAGATACGCAGTATTTT. The encoded protein is CASSLRSFFPDTQYF. This chain joins TRBV5-1 and TRBJ2-3; no definite D call. The length of the CDR3 is 15 residues. CDR1 is SGHRS and CDR2 is YFSETQ in the germline V gene. V lost 1 base, J lost 4 bases, and 13 bases lay in between.

This clone turned up a few times. The chain is built from TRBV11-2 and TRBJ1-6, with D possibly being TRBD1 (5 bases). Germline V gives CDR1 SGHAT, CDR2 FQNNGV. The CDR3 spans 15 residues. Deletions cut 6 bases from V and 8 bases from J, with 17 bases between. The chain's CDR3 is CASRLRQTLYSPLHF. The DNA for the CDR3 is TGTGCCAGCAGACTCAGACAGACCCTTTATTCACCCCTCCACTTT.

In nucleotides, the CDR3 is TGTGCCAGCAGTCTTTGGGGGGCGCTTCCCCCGGACTATGGCTACACCTTC. This codes for CASSLWGALPPDYGYTF. V is TRBV28 and J is TRBJ1-2; D is perhaps TRBD1 (6 bases). CDR3 length equals 17 residues. Germline assignment: CDR1 MDHEN and CDR2 SYDVKM. Trimming removed 5 bases from V and 3 bases from J, with 22 bases in between.

The chain combines TRBV5-1 with TRBJ2-3; D call uncertain. This CDR3 region has 17 residues. Trimming took off 0 bases at V and 5 bases at J, with 19 bases between the two ends. Looked up from germline, CDR1 is SGHRS and CDR2 is YFSETQ. CDR3 loop: CASSLARHDFIQDTQYF. For the CDR3, the DNA is TGCGCCAGCAGCTTGGCCCGCCACGACTTCATCCAAGATACGCAGTATTTT. Based on the CDR3 plus reference TRBV5-1 and TRBJ2-3, the full variable domain is KAGVTQTPRYLIKTRGQQVTLSCSPISGHRSVSWYQQTPGQGLQFLFEYFSETQRNKGNFPGRFSGRQFSNSRSEMNVSTLELGDSALYLCASSLARHDFIQDTQYFGPGTRLTVL.

This chain uses TRBV5-6 with TRBJ1-1, with 7 nucleotides matching TRBD1. V shed 0 bases and J 5 bases; nucleotides not matched to a gene: 10. Germline V CDR1 and CDR2: SGHDT, YYEEEE. This CDR3 is 16 amino acids long. CDR3 DNA sequence: TGTGCCAGCAGCTTGGGACCTCAAGGGGGCCTGACTGAAGCTTTCTTT. Amino acid sequence: CASSLGPQGGLTEAFF.

This chain links TRBV7-8 with TRBJ1-1; the match to TRBD1 covers 8 bases. J lost 2 bases, V lost 2 bases, and 4 bases had no gene match. CDR1 is SGHVS and CDR2 is FQNEAQ in the germline V gene. The CDR3 contains 15 residues. CDR3 sequence: CASSLLDRVNTEAFF. In DNA form, the CDR3 reads TGTGCCAGCAGCTTATTGGACAGGGTTAACACTGAAGCTTTCTTT.